A selection of T cell receptor beta chains follows, all from one sample in a study of blood T cell repertoires in COVID-19. Sequencing was performed with immunoSEQ multiplex PCR; in TCRdb, only in-frame clones are kept and a portion is missing. The sample holds 200,000 to 250,000 clones, about 86% seen once. The sequenced sample was PBMCs or T cells enriched from blood (not recorded which). Every receptor here comes from a woman aged 40 to 55 with acute COVID-19. Each CDR3 is given with its conserved first and last residue. The D gene is left open where the match is weak. Clone size is stated in some rows and not others, as once, few, many or a class when expanded.

>TRBJ2-1|TRBD1|-|TRBV5-1
TGCGCCAGCAGCTTGCGGACAGGGACCAATGAGCAGTTCTTC
CASSLRTGTNEQFF
>TRBJ1-5|TRBD1|many|TRBV7-2
TGTGCCAGCAGCCCGGGGACAGGTCGTAGCAATCAGCCCCAGCATTTT
CASSPGTGRSNQPQHF
>TRBJ2-7|-|-|TRBV4-1
TGCGCCAGCAGCCAAGGTTGGACGGGCGGGACCTACGAGCAGTACTTC
CASSQGWTGGTYEQYF
>TRBJ1-2|-|-|TRBV5-4
TGTGCCAGCACCCGAACCCGGGACATCTATGGCTACACCTTC
CASTRTRDIYGYTF
>TRBJ1-5|-|-|TRBV28
TGTGCCAGCAGTTCCCGGGATGCTGGCAATCAGCCCCAGCATTTT
CASSSRDAGNQPQHF
>TRBJ1-1|TRBD1|-|TRBV9
TGTGCCAGCAACCAGGGGGTGGACACTGAAGCTTTCTTT
CASNQGVDTEAFF
>TRBJ2-7|TRBD2|-|TRBV7-9
TGTGCCAGCAGCATCGGGACTAGCGGGAAATACACCTACGAGCAGTACTTC
CASSIGTSGKYTYEQYF
>TRBJ2-5|-|-|TRBV6-6
TGTGCCAGCAGTTACGCCCTCTGGGGAGCTCCCTATCAGTACTTC
CASSYALWGAPYQYF
>TRBJ2-3|TRBD2|-|TRBV28
TGTGCCAGCAGTGCGGGACTAGCGGGGAGAGATACGCAGTATTTT
CASSAGLAGRDTQYF
>TRBJ2-5|-|-|TRBV7-8
TGTGCCAGCAGCCCTCACAGGGAAGAGACCCAGTACTTC
CASSPHREETQYF
>TRBJ1-5|-|-|TRBV15
TGTGCCACCAGCTATGACAAAGGGAGTCAGCCCCAGCATTTT
CATSYDKGSQPQHF
>TRBJ2-5|TRBD2|-|TRBV7-7
TGTGCCAGCAGCCGTGGACTAGCGCAGTACCAAGAGACCCAGTACTTC
CASSRGLAQYQETQYF
>TRBJ1-2|TRBD1|-|TRBV19
TGTGCCAGTAGTCCCGGTTTTCCGGGACAGGGGGCATTTAACTATGGCTACACCTTC
CASSPGFPGQGAFNYGYTF
>TRBJ1-4|-|-|TRBV21-1
TGTGCCAGCAGCCTAAAAGGCATCAGGGGAGGGTGTGAAAAACTGTTTTTT
CASSLKGIRGGCEKLFF
>TRBJ1-1|TRBD1|-|TRBV6-1
TGTGCCAGCAGGGAAAAACGGACAGGGGGCGAGACTGAAGCTTTCTTT
CASREKRTGGETEAFF
>TRBJ2-7|-|once|TRBV13
TGTGCCAGCAGCTTAGGAGGGGACGAGCAGTACTTC
CASSLGGDEQYF
>TRBJ1-4|-|-|TRBV29-1
TGCAGCTTTACGGGGGGAAGTAATGAAAAACTGTTTTTT
CSFTGGSNEKLFF
>TRBJ2-2|-|once|TRBV29-1
TGCAGCGGCAGGGGCGGTAACACCGGGGAGCTGTTTTTT
CSGRGGNTGELFF
>TRBJ2-5|-|-|TRBV9
TGTGCCAGCAGCGTAGGAGGGTTAGAGACCCAGTACTTC
CASSVGGLETQYF
>TRBJ2-1|-|-|TRBV19
TGTGCCACCTCTAGAAGCTCCTACAATGAGCAGTTCTTC
CATSRSSYNEQFF
>TRBJ1-1|-|-|TRBV2
TGTGCCAGCACCATCGGCAGGGGCACTGAAGCTTTCTTT
CASTIGRGTEAFF
>TRBJ2-1|-|-|TRBV7-9
TGTGCCAGCAGCTTAGCAGCAGGGTCGGATGAGCAGTTCTTC
CASSLAAGSDEQFF
>TRBJ1-5|-|-|TRBV2
TGTGCCAGCAGCTCCTGGGTGACAGATCAGCCCCAGCATTTT
CASSSWVTDQPQHF
>TRBJ2-7|-|-|TRBV30
TGTGCCTGGAGTGGACTCAACTACGAGCAGTACTTC
CAWSGLNYEQYF
>TRBJ2-1|TRBD1|-|TRBV9
TGTGCCAGCAGCCCGAACAGGGGAAACTACAATGAGCAGTTCTTC
CASSPNRGNYNEQFF
>TRBJ1-1|-|-|TRBV7-9
TGTGCCAGCAGCTTAGCTCAGGAAGCTTTCTTT
CASSLAQEAFF
>TRBJ2-1|TRBD2|-|TRBV4-2
TGTGCCAGCAGCCAACCGGGGGACTACGGTATTTTCTTC
CASSQPGDYGIFF
>TRBJ2-1|TRBD1|-|TRBV29-1
TGCAGCACCCAGGGGGTCCATGAGCAGTTCTTC
CSTQGVHEQFF
>TRBJ2-7|-|-|TRBV4-3
TGCGCCAGCAGTCGTGGCTTGGACACCGCCTACGAGCAGTACTTC
CASSRGLDTAYEQYF
>TRBJ1-1|-|-|TRBV4-3
TGCGCCAGCAGCCAAGATGCCAGGGGCACTGAAGCTTTCTTT
CASSQDARGTEAFF
>TRBJ1-5|-|-|TRBV19
TGTGCCAGTAGTATAGTGTCCGGGGGTAGACAGCCCCAGCATTTT
CASSIVSGGRQPQHF
>TRBJ1-2|-|-|TRBV21-1
TGTGCCAGCACTTTCTCACCGGGACAGGGCATTTATGGCTACACCTTC
CASTFSPGQGIYGYTF
>TRBJ2-3|TRBD2|-|TRBV5-8
TGTGCCAGCAGCTTGCCCCGGGGGGGGCTGGTAGATACGCAGTATTTT
CASSLPRGGLVDTQYF
>TRBJ1-6|TRBD1|few|TRBV30
TGTGCATCGACCGGGACAGGGGGAAACTATAATTCACCCCTCCACTTT
CASTGTGGNYNSPLHF
>TRBJ1-2|-|-|TRBV7-3
TGTGCCAGCAGCTTAACAGCCGGTAACTATGGCTACACCTTC
CASSLTAGNYGYTF
>TRBJ2-5|TRBD1|-|TRBV12-5
TGTGCTAGTGGTTTGGGGACAGGGATCGGGACCCAGTACTTC
CASGLGTGIGTQYF
>TRBJ2-7|-|-|TRBV28
TGTGCCAGCAGTCCTATGGGAGGATCCTTGTACGAGCAGTACTTC
CASSPMGGSLYEQYF
>TRBJ2-7|TRBD1|-|TRBV25-1
TGTGCCAGCAAATCCGGGACAGGGTTCAGGGAGCAGTACTTC
CASKSGTGFREQYF
>TRBJ2-1|TRBD2|-|TRBV15
TGTGCCACCAGTGAGATCGGGGGGGCCCACAATGAGCAGTTCTTC
CATSEIGGAHNEQFF
>TRBJ1-5|TRBD1|-|TRBV15
TGTGCCACCAGCAATACGCTTCTGGGACAGGGAACTAATAGGCGGTCTTTT
CATSNTLLGQGTNRRSF
>TRBJ2-1|TRBD2|once|TRBV6-2/TRBV6-3
TGTGCCAGCAGCCAAGGGGGACTAGCGGGAGCAGTCTACAATGAGCAGTTCTTC
CASSQGGLAGAVYNEQFF
>TRBJ2-1|-|-|TRBV20-1
TGCAGTGCTAGTCGGCGGGGCGTGAACAATGAGCAGTTCTTC
CSASRRGVNNEQFF
>TRBJ2-3|TRBD2|-|TRBV7-3
TGTGCCAGCAGCTTGGGGGGTAGCGGGACGCAGTATTTT
CASSLGGSGTQYF
>TRBJ2-3|TRBD2|-|TRBV3-1/TRBV3-2
TGTGCCAGCAGCCAAAAGGAGGGGCGGGGGTCCTCGCAGTATTTT
CASSQKEGRGSSQYF
>TRBJ1-5|-|few|TRBV10-3
TGTGCCATCAGTGAGAGGGGTGAGCCCCAGCATTTT
CAISERGEPQHF
>TRBJ1-6|-|-|TRBV9
TGTGCCAGCAGCACCGGGGTGTATAATTCACCCCTCCACTTT
CASSTGVYNSPLHF
>TRBJ1-6|TRBD1|-|TRBV28
TGTGCCAGCAGTTCCCCAGGGGGCGGGTCTTCACCCCTCCACTTT
CASSSPGGGSSPLHF
>TRBJ2-7|-|-|TRBV11-2
TGTGCCAGCAGCTTAGTCTCCGCTAACTCCTACGAGCAGTACTTC
CASSLVSANSYEQYF
>TRBJ1-1|-|-|TRBV5-1
TGCGCCAGCAGCTTGTCGGGAGGACAGCGGCGCACTGAAGCTTTCTTT
CASSLSGGQRRTEAFF
>TRBJ2-7|TRBD2|many|TRBV7-2
TGTGCCAGCAGCCGTCAAGCGGGGGACCCTACCGAGCAGTACTTC
CASSRQAGDPTEQYF
>TRBJ1-1|-|-|TRBV12-3/TRBV12-4
TGTGCCAGCAGCCGCGGGGCGAACACTGAAGCTTTCTTT
CASSRGANTEAFF
>TRBJ1-5|TRBD1|-|TRBV10-3
TGTGCCATCAGTGGGGACAGAAATCAGCCCCAGCATTTT
CAISGDRNQPQHF
>TRBJ1-4|TRBD1|-|TRBV7-6
TGTGCCAGCAGCCAATCCCACAGGGGAGCAACTAATGAAAAACTGTTTTTT
CASSQSHRGATNEKLFF